Presented here are 3 T cell receptor beta chains from one specimen sequenced in a study of CD8 T cells in Susac syndrome. A quantity of about 0.45 to 1 ug RNA underwent reverse transcription using random hexamers. TCRdb reanalysed the immunoSEQ multiplex PCR reads using MiXCR and keeps one entry per CDR3 protein. The sample yields 150,000 to 200,000 distinct CDR3 sequences, around 96% seen once. The sequenced sample was CD4+ T cells from PBMCs. The origin of the receptors is a human donor in good health.

The chain joins TRBV27 to TRBJ2-7, with D possibly matching TRBD1 (6 bases). The CDR3 runs to 12 residues. CDR1 MNHEY and CDR2 SMNVEV come from the germline V gene (reference sequence). Trimming cost V 5 bases and J 7 bases, with 12 bases left between them. The CDR3 DNA is TGTGCCAGCAGTCGCCCTCAGGGGGAGCAGTACTTC. Translation gives CASSRPQGEQYF.

This chain uses TRBV5-4 with TRBJ2-7; 8 nucleotides align to TRBD1. Germline V gives CDR1 SGHNT, CDR2 YYREEE (reference sequence). The junction had 6 bases not matched to a gene; V was cut back by 1 base and J by 3 bases. The CDR3 runs 15 residues. CDR3 loop: CASSLQAGGIYEQYF. The CDR3 coding sequence is TGTGCCAGCAGCTTGCAGGCAGGGGGCATCTACGAGCAGTACTTC.

This clonotype was counted only a few times. The chain recombines TRBV7-2 with TRBJ2-3; D is perhaps TRBD2 (6 bases). CDR1 and CDR2 from the germline V gene are SGHTA and FQGNSA. V shed 3 bases and J shed 2 bases, with 9 bases lying between them. The CDR3 extends over 14 amino acids. The CDR3 bases are TGTGCCAGCAGCTTGGCGGGGTTCACAGATACGCAGTATTTT. This encodes CASSLAGFTDTQYF.